This T cell receptor (beta chain) was documented in a study of blood T cells in healthy people across ages. Donors gave 9 to 10 milliliters of peripheral blood apiece. This CDR3 region has 15 residues. CDR1 and CDR2 from the germline V gene are DFQATT and SNEGSKA (reference sequence). The V segment lost 2 bases and the J segment 1 base; nucleotides outside the gene matches: 7. With a J-beta primer mix and a sample-barcoded 5' primer, a second PCR ran 7 to 11 cycles. From the 5' RACE reads, TCRdb called clonotypes with MiXCR, one entry per CDR3 protein. Here the sample spans some 920,000 distinct CDR3 sequences, roughly 51% being singletons. Findings and limits, study-wide: No one knew whether donors had CMV, which possibly confounded expanded clonotype changes. With age, beta diversity per million T cells declined roughly linearly, significantly by approximately 40. Whereas aged donors had fewer naive CD4+ cells, long-lived donors had more of them and higher diversity.

This clonotype was observed a few times. Its antigen remains unidentified. The TCR originated in a woman in her sixties in good health. Material: blood. The genes are TRBV20-1 and TRBJ2-5; 7 nucleotides line up with TRBD2. CDR3 region: CSARRASGSQETQYF. Written as DNA, the CDR3 is TGCAGTGCTAGAAGGGCTAGCGGATCCCAAGAGACCCAGTACTTC.